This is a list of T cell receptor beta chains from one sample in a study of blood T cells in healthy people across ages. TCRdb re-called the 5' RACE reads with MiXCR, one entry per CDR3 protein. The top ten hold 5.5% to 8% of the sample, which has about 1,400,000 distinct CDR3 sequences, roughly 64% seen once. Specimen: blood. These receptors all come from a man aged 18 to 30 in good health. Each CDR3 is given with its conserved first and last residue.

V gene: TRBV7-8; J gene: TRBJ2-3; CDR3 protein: CASSWSGRGTDTQYF
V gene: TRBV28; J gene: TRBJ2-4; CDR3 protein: CASSLRLVLAKNIQYF
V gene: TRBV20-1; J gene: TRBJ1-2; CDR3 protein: CSASRGSGYTF
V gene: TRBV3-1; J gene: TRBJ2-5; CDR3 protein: CASSQALAGGSGETQYF
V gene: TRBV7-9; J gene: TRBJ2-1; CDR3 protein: CASLPPRGNEQFF
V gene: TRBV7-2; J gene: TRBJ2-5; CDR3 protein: CASSLQLAGIEKTQYF
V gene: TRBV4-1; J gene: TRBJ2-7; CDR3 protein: CASSQEVSGRSYEQYF
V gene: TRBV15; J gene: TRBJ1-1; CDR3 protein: CATSRDWRNTEAFF
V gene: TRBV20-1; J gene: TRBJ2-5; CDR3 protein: CSALAGGSETQYF
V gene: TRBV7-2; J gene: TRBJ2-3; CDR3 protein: CASSLEARDTDTQYF
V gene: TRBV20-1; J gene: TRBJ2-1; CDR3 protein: CSASLAQCSYNEQFF